This T cell receptor (beta chain) was recorded in a study of T-cell reconstitution after alpha-beta-depleted transplantation in children. This clonotype has at least ten counts. The CDR3 length is 15 residues. V shed 3 bases, J shed 6 bases, and the junction held 5 bases outside the gene matches. Germline V lookup: CDR1 SGHRS, CDR2 YFSETQ. Preparation of the TCRbeta library was carried out with unique molecular identifiers. From the PCR reads, TCRdb called clonotypes with MiXCR, one entry per CDR3 protein. The repertoire holds 330,000 or so distinct CDR3 sequences, 10% to 13% seen once, with 2% to 2.5% in the top ten.

This sample comprised PBMCs from the stem cell graft donor, obtained from the stem cell graft. The gene calls are TRBV5-1 and TRBJ2-1, with TRBD1 matching over 11 bases. This sequence originates from a human donor who donated a stem cell graft to a child with acute lymphoblastic leukemia. As DNA, the CDR3 is TGCGCCAGCAGCTGGGGACAGGGGGTATCCAATGAGCAGTTCTTC. It encodes CASSWGQGVSNEQFF.